The clone carrying this TCR beta chain counts as large (0.1 to 1%). No antigen is known for it. The CDR3 spans 15 residues. V was pared by 6 bases and J by 4 bases, with 11 bases of the junction left unmatched. Germline CDR1 and CDR2: MNHNS and SASEGT. This sample stems from a study of T cells after posttransplantation cyclophosphamide. Study results and caveats: Blood and skin or GI T cell repertoires showed limited TRB overlap. Donor CD8+ memory clones often dominated recipient blood repertoires at later times. Recipient CMV seropositivity and CMV reactivation strongly tracked TRB clonality.

Treatment was busulfan-fludarabine conditioning, a marrow graft, and cyclophosphamide on days +3 and +4. Produced via immunoSEQ multiplex PCR; TCRdb's table is partial and in-frame only. The data show 7,000 to 9,000 clones, with none appearing a single time. The clonotype comes from a male patient in his late teens or twenties who received an allogeneic stem cell transplant from an unrelated donor, was CMV-positive, and had acute and chronic GVHD. Some T cells may have come from the graft donor. The sample in question was PBMCs, obtained after allogeneic stem cell transplant with posttransplant cyclophosphamide. The V call is TRBV6-1, the J call TRBJ1-1, with 7 bases lining up with TRBD1. The CDR3 sequence: CASRDRDSGTTEAFF. The CDR3 nucleotides read TGTGCCAGCAGAGATCGGGACAGTGGTACCACTGAAGCTTTCTTT.